These T cell receptor beta chains were read from a single sample in a study of blood T cell repertoires in COVID-19. Measured with immunoSEQ multiplex PCR; TCRdb has only the in-frame clones, and not every one. Here the sample spans 97,000 or so clones, 90% being singletons. What was sequenced was peripheral blood. Every receptor here comes from a man aged 55 to 70 with acute or convalescent COVID-19. Each CDR3 is given without its conserved first and last residue.

V gene	CDR3 length	J gene	CDR3 protein
TRBV13	13	TRBJ1-6	ASSLGDRGNSPLH
TRBV6-1	16	TRBJ2-7	ASSDTPGGQGARYEQY
TRBV5-1	13	TRBJ1-1	ASSPGTDTNTEAF
TRBV27	12	TRBJ2-1	ASSYKVAHNEQF
TRBV19	12	TRBJ2-5	ASNEGVGRETQY
TRBV7-6	17	TRBJ2-6	ASSIIRGDKHSGANVLT
TRBV7-9	13	TRBJ1-4	ASSQMGSRDEKLF
TRBV4-1	17	TRBJ2-7	ASSQIQPRQGAQDYEQY
TRBV2	14	TRBJ1-5	ASSVRIGTSNQPQH
TRBV2	12	TRBJ1-3	ASSETFSGNTIY
TRBV25-1	10	TRBJ2-3	ASSEGSKAQY
TRBV11-2	15	TRBJ1-2	ASTLPRTADSNYGYT
TRBV2	11	TRBJ1-1	ASSEGGPTEAF
TRBV19	13	TRBJ1-5	ASSIVRTRNQPQH
TRBV11-1	13	TRBJ1-1	ASSLAAGANTEAF
TRBV19	12	TRBJ2-7	ASSQVAPVYEQY
TRBV6-6	12	TRBJ2-1	ASRPGLAWYEQF
TRBV3-1/TRBV3-2	13	TRBJ1-5	ASSLTDRDNQPQH
TRBV11-2	11	TRBJ1-1	ASSFGNQIEAF
TRBV29-1	13	TRBJ2-1	RGPGGRGGYNEQF
TRBV14	12	TRBJ1-1	ASTRDRTNTEAF
TRBV18	14	TRBJ1-5	ASSRQYRSGGEPQH
TRBV6-5	14	TRBJ2-2	ASSYSGGTNTGELF
TRBV5-1	13	TRBJ1-2	ASSLDGGQNYGYT
TRBV19	14	TRBJ2-1	ASSLRPSGGHNEQF
TRBV6-5	14	TRBJ2-3	ASSYRGTGVTDTQY
TRBV19	14	TRBJ1-5	ASNPWEQGSGQPQH
TRBV11-2	14	TRBJ1-6	ASSSTRQGLDSPLH
TRBV3-1/TRBV3-2	13	TRBJ1-4	ASSLTGIENEKLF
TRBV7-9	10	TRBJ1-6	ASSRGNSPLH
TRBV4-1	16	TRBJ1-2	ASSQVLPPGGYNYGYT
TRBV3-1/TRBV3-2	13	TRBJ2-5	ASSHRTSGGETQY
TRBV19	12	TRBJ2-2	ASRTGGETGELF
TRBV6-6	13	TRBJ1-5	ASTYTQGFNQPQH
TRBV6-5	13	TRBJ2-1	ASRTTSGGYNEQF
TRBV3-1/TRBV3-2	12	TRBJ2-1	ASSQTGTGDRTF
TRBV6-5	14	TRBJ2-7	ASSYSRGQGGYEQY
TRBV7-9	14	TRBJ1-2	ASSPGGGGLSYGYT
TRBV18	12	TRBJ2-2	ASSPQGYTGELF
TRBV3-1/TRBV3-2	17	TRBJ2-4	ASSQGGTGGLGARNIQY
TRBV5-1	12	TRBJ2-5	ASSSGQGQETQY
TRBV19	13	TRBJ1-1	ASSFTGVLYTEAF